This T cell receptor beta chain was obtained from a study of glioma-infiltrating T cells. TCR alpha and beta CDR3 regions were amplified from RNA using iRepertoire nested multiplex PCR. One-step reverse transcription and amplification started from approximately 100-400 ng of tissue mRNA or PBMC total RNA. MiXCR was run by TCRdb on the multiplex PCR reads, yielding one entry per CDR3 protein. The table has 9,500 to 15,000 distinct CDR3 sequences, about a quarter seen once. The germline V gene encodes CDR1 SGHTA and CDR2 FQGNSA. The CDR3 loop spans 16 amino acids. The ends lost 1 base at V and 4 bases at J; junction bases unmatched: 6. Study-wide points: Only very few CDR3 sequences appeared in both tissue and blood. Above-expected tissue-blood divergence occurred in all gliomas, most in low-grade ones.

Regarding this clonotype: What it recognizes is unknown.

This receptor was obtained from a human donor with low-grade glioma or glioblastoma, undergoing nonglioma brain surgery, or in good health (not recorded which). Sequenced input: glioma tissue, nonneoplastic brain tissue, or PBMCs (not recorded which). The chain carries TRBV7-2 and TRBJ2-3; 9 bases line up with TRBD2. The CDR3 DNA reads as TGTGCCAGCAGCTTAGTAGCGGGGGCGAGAGCAGATACGCAGTATTTT. This translates into CASSLVAGARADTQYF.